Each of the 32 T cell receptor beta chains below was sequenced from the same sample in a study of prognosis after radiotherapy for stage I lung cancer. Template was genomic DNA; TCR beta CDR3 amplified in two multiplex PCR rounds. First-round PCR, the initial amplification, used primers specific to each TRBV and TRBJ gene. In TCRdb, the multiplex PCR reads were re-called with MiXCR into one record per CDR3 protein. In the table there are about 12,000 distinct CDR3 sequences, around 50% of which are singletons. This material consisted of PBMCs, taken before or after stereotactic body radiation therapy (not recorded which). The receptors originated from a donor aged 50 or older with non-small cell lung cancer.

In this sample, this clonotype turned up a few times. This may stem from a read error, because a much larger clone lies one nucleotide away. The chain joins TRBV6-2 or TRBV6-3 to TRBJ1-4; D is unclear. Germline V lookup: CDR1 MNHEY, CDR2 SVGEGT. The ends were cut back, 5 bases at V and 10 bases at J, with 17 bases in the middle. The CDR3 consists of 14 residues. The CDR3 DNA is TGTGCCAGCAGTAACGGTGTGCAGGAAGTAAAACTGTTTTTT. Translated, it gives CASSNGVQEVKLFF.

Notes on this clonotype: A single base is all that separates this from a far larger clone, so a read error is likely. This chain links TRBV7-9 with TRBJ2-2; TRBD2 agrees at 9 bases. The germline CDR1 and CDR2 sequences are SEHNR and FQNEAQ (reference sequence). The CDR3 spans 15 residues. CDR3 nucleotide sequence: TGTGCCAGCAGCGCGACTAGCGGAAACACCTGGGAGCTGTTTTTT. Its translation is CASSATSGNTWELFF.

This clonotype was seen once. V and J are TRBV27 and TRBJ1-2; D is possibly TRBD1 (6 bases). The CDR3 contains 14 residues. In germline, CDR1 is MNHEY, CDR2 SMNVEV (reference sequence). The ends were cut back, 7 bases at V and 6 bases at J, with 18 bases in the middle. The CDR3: CASMGAGRVHGYTF. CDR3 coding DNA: TGTGCCAGCATGGGGGCAGGGAGAGTGCATGGCTACACCTTC.

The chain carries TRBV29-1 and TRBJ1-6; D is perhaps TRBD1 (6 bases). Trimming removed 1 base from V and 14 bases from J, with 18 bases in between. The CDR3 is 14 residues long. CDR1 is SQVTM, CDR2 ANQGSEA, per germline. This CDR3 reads CSVEVNRVREALHF. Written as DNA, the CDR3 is TGCAGCGTTGAAGTGAACAGGGTGAGGGAAGCCCTCCACTTT. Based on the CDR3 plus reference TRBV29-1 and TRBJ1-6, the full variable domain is SAVISQKPSRDICQRGTSLTIQCQVDSQVTMMFWYRQQPGQSLTLIATANQGSEATYESGFVIDKFPISRPNLTFSTLTVSNMSPEDSSIYLCSVEVNRVREALHFGNGTRLTVT.

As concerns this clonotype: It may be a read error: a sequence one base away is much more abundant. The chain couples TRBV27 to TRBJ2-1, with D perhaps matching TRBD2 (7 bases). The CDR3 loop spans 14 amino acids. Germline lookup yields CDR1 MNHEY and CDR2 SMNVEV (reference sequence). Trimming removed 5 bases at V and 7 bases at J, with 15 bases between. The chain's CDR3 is CASSRGDISNEQFF. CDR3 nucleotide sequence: TGTGCCAGCAGTCGGGGGGACATATCGAATGAGCAGTTCTTC.

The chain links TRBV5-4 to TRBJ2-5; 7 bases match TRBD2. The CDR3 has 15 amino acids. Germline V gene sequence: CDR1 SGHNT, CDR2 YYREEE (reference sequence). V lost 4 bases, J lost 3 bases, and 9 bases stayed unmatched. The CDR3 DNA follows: TGTGCCAGCAGCCCCGGGACTAAATTAGAAGAGACCCAGTACTTC. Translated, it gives CASSPGTKLEETQYF. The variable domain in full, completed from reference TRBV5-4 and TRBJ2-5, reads ETGVTQSPTHLIKTRGQQVTLRCSSQSGHNTVSWYQQALGQGPQFIFQYYREEENGRGNFPPRFSGLQFPNYSSELNVNALELDDSALYLCASSPGTKLEETQYFGPGTRLLVL.

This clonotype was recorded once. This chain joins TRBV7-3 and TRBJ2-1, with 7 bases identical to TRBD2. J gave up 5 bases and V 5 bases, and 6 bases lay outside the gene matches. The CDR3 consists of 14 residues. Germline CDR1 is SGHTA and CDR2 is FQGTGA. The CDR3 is CASSELADNNEQFF. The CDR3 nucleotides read TGTGCCAGCAGCGAGCTAGCGGACAACAATGAGCAGTTCTTC.

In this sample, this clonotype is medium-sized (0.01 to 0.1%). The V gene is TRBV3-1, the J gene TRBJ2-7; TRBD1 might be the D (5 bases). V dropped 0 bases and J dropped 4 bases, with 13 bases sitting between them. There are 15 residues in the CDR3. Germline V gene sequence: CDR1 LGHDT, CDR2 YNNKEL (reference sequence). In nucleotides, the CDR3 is TGTGCCAGCAGCCAAGAGGGGCAGGGTAGATACGAGCAGTACTTC. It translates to CASSQEGQGRYEQYF.

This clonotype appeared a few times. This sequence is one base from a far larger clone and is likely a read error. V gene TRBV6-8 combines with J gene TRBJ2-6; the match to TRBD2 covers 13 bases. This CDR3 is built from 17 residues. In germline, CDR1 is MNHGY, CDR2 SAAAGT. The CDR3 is CAIGLAGAPSGANFLTF. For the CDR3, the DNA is TGTGCCATCGGACTAGCGGGAGCCCCCTCTGGGGCCAACTTCCTGACTTTC.

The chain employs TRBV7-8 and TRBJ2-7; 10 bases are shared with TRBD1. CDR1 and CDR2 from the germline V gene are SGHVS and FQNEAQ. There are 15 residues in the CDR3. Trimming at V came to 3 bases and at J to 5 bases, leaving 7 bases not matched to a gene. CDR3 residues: CASSFPGQGRHEQYF. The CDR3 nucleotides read TGTGCCAGCAGCTTCCCGGGACAGGGGAGGCACGAGCAGTACTTC.

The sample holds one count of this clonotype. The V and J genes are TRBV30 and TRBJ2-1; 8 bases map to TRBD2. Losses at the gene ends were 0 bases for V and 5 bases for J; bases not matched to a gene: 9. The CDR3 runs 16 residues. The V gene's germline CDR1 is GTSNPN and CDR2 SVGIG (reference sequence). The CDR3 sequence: CAWSVWGSGTHNEQFF. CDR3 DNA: TGTGCCTGGAGTGTATGGGGTAGCGGGACGCACAATGAGCAGTTCTTC.

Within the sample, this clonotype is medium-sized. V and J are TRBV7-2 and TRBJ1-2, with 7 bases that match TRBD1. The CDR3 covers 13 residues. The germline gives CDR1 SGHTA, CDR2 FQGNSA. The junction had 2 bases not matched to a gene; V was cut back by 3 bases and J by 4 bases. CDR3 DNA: TGTGCCAGCAGCTTGGGACAGCTCTATGGCTACACCTTC. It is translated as CASSLGQLYGYTF.

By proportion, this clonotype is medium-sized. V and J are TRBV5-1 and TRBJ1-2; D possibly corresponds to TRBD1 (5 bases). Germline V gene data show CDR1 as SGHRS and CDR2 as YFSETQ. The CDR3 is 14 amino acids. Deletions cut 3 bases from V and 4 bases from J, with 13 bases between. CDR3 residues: CASSSGTIGYGYTF. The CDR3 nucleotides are TGCGCCAGCAGCTCCGGGACCATCGGCTATGGCTACACCTTC.

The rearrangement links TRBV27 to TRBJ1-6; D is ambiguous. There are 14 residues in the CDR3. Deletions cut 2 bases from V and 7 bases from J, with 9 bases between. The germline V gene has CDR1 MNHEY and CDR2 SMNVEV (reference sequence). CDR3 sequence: CASSLEGGNSPLHF. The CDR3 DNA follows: TGTGCCAGCAGTTTAGAGGGCGGGAATTCACCCCTCCACTTT.

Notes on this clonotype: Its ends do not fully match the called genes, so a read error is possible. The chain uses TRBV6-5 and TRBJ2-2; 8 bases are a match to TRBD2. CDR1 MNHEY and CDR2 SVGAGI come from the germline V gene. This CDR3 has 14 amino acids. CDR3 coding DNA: TGTACCAGAAGTTACGGACTAGCTAACGGGGAGCTGTTTTTT. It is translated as CTRSYGLANGELFF.

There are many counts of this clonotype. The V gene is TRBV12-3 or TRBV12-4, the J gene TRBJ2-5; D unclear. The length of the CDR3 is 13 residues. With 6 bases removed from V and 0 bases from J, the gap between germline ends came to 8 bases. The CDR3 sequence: CASRPRNQETQYF. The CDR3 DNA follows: TGTGCCAGCAGACCTCGCAACCAAGAGACCCAGTACTTC.

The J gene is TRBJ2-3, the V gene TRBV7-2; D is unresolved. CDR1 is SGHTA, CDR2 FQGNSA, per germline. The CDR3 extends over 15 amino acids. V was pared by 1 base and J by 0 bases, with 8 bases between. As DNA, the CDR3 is TGTGCCAGCAGCTTAGTCGGTATTAGCACAGATACGCAGTATTTT. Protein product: CASSLVGISTDTQYF. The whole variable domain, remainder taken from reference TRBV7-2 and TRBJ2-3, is GAGVSQSPSNKVTEKGKDVELRCDPISGHTALYWYRQSLGQGLEFLIYFQGNSAPDKSGLPSDRFSAERTGGSVSTLTIQRTQQEDSAVYLCASSLVGISTDTQYFGPGTRLTVL.

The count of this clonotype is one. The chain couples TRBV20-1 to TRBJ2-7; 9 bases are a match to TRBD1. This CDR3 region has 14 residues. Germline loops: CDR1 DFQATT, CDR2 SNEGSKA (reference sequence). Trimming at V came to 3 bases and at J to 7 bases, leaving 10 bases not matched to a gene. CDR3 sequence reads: CSASPLGQGDEQYF. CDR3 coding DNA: TGCAGTGCTAGTCCCTTGGGACAGGGTGATGAGCAGTACTTC.

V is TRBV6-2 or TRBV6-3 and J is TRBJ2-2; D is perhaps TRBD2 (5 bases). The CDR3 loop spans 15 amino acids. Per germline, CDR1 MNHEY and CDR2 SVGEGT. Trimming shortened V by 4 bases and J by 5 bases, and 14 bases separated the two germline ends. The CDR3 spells CASSSRVRGTGELFF. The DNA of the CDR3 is TGTGCCAGCAGTTCCCGGGTGAGAGGGACCGGGGAGCTGTTTTTT.

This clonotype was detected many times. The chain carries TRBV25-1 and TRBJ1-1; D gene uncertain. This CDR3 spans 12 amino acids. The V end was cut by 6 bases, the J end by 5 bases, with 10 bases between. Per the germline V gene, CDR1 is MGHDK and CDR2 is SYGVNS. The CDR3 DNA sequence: TGTGCCAGCAGCGAAGGACGTACTGAAGCTTTCTTT. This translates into CASSEGRTEAFF. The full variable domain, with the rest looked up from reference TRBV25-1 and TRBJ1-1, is EADIYQTPRYLVIGTGKKITLECSQTMGHDKMYWYQQDPGMELHLIHYSYGVNSTEKGDLSSESTVSRIRTEHFPLTLESARPSHTSQYLCASSEGRTEAFFGQGTRLTVV.

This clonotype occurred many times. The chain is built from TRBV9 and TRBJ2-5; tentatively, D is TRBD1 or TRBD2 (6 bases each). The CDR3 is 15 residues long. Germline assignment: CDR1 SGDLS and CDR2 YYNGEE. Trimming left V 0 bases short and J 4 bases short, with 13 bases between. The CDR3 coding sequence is TGTGCCAGCAGCGTAGCCGGGGGCTGGGGAGAGACCCAGTACTTC. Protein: CASSVAGGWGETQYF.

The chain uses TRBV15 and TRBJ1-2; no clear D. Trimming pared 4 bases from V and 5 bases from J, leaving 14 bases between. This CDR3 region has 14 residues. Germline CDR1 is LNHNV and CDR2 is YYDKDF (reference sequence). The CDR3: CATSTSTADYGYTF. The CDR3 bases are TGTGCCACCAGCACAAGCACAGCGGATTATGGCTACACCTTC.

The CDR3 sequence is CATSDHRTSGSNTGELFF. CDR3 DNA sequence: TGTGCCACCAGTGACCATAGGACTAGCGGGAGTAACACCGGGGAGCTGTTTTTT. V is TRBV24-1 and J is TRBJ2-2; 13 positions agree with TRBD2. The V and J ends lost 4 bases and 2 bases, in that order; junction bases with no gene match: 6. This CDR3 is 18 amino acids long. Looked up from germline, CDR1 is KGHDR and CDR2 is SFDVKD.

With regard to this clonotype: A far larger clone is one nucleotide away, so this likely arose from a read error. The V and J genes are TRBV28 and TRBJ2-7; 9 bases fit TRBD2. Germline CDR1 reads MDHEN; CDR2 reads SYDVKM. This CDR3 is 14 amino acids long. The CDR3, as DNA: TGTCCCAGCAGAGCCTTAGCGGGAGATCTCGAGCAGTACTTC. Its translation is CPSRALAGDLEQYF.

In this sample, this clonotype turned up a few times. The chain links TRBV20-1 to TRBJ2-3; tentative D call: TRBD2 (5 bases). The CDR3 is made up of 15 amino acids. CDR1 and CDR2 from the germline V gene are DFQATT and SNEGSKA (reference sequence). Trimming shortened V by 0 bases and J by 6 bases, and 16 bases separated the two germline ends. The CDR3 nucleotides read TGCAGTGCTAGAGATCTGCTCGGGAAGTGCGATACGCAGTATTTT. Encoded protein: CSARDLLGKCDTQYF.

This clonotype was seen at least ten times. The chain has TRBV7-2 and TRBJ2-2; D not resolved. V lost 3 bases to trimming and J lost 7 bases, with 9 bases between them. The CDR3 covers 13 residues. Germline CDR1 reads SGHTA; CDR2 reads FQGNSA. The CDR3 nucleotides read TGTGCCAGCAGCTTGTTGGGGATCGGGGAGCTGTTTTTT. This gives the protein CASSLLGIGELFF.

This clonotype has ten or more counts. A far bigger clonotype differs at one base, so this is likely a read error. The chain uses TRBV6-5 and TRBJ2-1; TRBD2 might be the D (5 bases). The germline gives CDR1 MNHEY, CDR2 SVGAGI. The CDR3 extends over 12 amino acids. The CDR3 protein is CACSFWENEQFF. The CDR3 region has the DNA TGTGCCTGCAGTTTTTGGGAGAATGAGCAGTTCTTC.

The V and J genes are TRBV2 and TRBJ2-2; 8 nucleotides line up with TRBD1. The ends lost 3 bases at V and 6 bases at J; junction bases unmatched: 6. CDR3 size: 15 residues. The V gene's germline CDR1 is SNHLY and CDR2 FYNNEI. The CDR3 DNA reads TGTGCCAGCAGTGAGGGACAGGTGATGCCCGGGGAGCTGTTTTTT. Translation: CASSEGQVMPGELFF. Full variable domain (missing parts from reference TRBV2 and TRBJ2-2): EPEVTQTPSHQVTQMGQEVILRCVPISNHLYFYWYRQILGQKVEFLVSFYNNEISEKSEIFDDQFSVERPDGSNFTLKIRSTKLEDSAMYFCASSEGQVMPGELFFGEGSRLTVL.

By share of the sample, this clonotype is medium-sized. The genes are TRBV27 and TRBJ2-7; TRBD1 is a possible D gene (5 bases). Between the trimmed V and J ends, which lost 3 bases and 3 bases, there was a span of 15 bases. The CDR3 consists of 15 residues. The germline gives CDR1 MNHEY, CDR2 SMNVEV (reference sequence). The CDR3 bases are TGTGCCAGCAGTTTCAGCCCACAGGATGGCTACGAGCAGTACTTC. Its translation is CASSFSPQDGYEQYF.

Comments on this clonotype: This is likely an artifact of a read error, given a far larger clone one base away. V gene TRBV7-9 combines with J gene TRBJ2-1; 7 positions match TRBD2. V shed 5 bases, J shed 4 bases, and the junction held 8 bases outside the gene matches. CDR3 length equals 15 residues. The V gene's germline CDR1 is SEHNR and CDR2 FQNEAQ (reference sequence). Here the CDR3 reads CASSPLAVVYNEQFF. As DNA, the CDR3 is TGTGCCAGCAGCCCGCTAGCGGTAGTGTACAATGAGCAGTTCTTC. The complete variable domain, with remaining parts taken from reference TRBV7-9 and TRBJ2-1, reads DTGVSQNPRHKITKRGQNVTFRCDPISEHNRLYWYRQTLGQGPEFLTYFQNEAQLEKSRLLSDRFSAERPKGSFSTLEIQRTEQGDSAMYLCASSPLAVVYNEQFFGPGTRLTVL.

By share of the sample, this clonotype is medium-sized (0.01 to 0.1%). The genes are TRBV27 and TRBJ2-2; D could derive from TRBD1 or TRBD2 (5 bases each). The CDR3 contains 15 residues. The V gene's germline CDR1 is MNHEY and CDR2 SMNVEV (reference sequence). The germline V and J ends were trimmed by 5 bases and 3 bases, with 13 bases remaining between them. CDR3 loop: CASSPRGSDTGELFF. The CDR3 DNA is TGTGCCAGCAGTCCCCGGGGCAGCGACACCGGGGAGCTGTTTTTT.

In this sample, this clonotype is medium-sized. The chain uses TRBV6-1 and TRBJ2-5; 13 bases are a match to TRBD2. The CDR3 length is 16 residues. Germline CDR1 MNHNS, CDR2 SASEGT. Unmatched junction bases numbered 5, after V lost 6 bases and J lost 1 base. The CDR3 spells CASRGLAGRPQETQYF. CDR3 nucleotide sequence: TGTGCCAGCAGGGGACTAGCGGGACGGCCCCAAGAGACCCAGTACTTC.